This is a list of T cell receptor beta chains from one sample in a study of T cells in Graves' hyperthyroidism and ophthalmopathy. One entry per CDR3 protein results from TCRdb running MiXCR on the multiplex PCR reads. The top ten hold about 3.8% of the sample, which has under 650,000 distinct CDR3 sequences, 15% to 20% seen once. The specimen was blood. The receptors originated from a woman between 25 and 40 years old with Graves' hyperthyroidism. Each CDR3 is given with its conserved first and last residue. The D gene is left open where the match is weak. For some rows the clone size is stated as once, few or many, or as a class when expanded; others skip it.

cdr3_aa cdr3_nt d_call j_call clone_size v_call
CASSLVRDSYDTYEQYF TGTGCCAGCAGTTTAGTAAGGGACAGTTACGATACCTACGAGCAGTACTTC TRBD1 TRBJ2-7 - TRBV12-3/TRBV12-4
CASKGVLAGELFF TGTGCCAGCAAGGGAGTGTTGGCCGGGGAGCTGTTTTTT - TRBJ2-2 many TRBV27
CASSQMSGAQETQYF TGTGCCAGCAGTCAGATGTCCGGGGCACAAGAGACCCAGTACTTC - TRBJ2-5 many TRBV3-1
CASSERSGQGLGVNYGYTF TGTGCCAGCAGTGAAAGGTCGGGTCAGGGTTTAGGAGTTAACTATGGCTACACCTTC - TRBJ1-2 - TRBV2
CASSQEQVDNEQFF TGCGCCAGCAGCCAAGAGCAGGTTGACAATGAGCAGTTCTTC - TRBJ2-1 - TRBV4-1
CSATQGLAYHEQFF TGCAGTGCTACACAGGGACTAGCGTACCATGAGCAGTTCTTC TRBD2 TRBJ2-1 many TRBV20-1
CASSSPAGLYEQYF TGTGCCAGCAGTTCCCCAGCGGGTCTCTACGAGCAGTACTTC - TRBJ2-7 many TRBV28
CASSREGGMNTEAFF TGCGCCAGCAGCCGAGAAGGGGGGATGAACACTGAAGCTTTCTTT - TRBJ1-1 few TRBV4-1
CGVEEGGRYEQYF TGCGGCGTTGAGGAGGGTGGAAGGTACGAGCAGTACTTC - TRBJ2-7 - TRBV29-1
CASSLAAGLAVTYEQYF TGTGCCAGCAGCTTAGCGGCGGGTCTAGCGGTGACCTACGAGCAGTACTTC TRBD2 TRBJ2-7 many TRBV7-2
CASSWGDRNTEAFF TGCGCCAGCAGCTGGGGAGACAGGAACACTGAAGCTTTCTTT - TRBJ1-1 - TRBV5-1
CASSYSLDYGYTF TGTGCCAGCAGTTACTCCCTCGACTATGGCTACACCTTC - TRBJ1-2 - TRBV6-5
CASSYSAGWSTDTQYF TGTGCCAGCAGTTACTCCGCGGGATGGAGCACAGATACGCAGTATTTT - TRBJ2-3 - TRBV6-6
CASSPLGGEVIQYF TGTGCCAGCAGCCCCTTGGGCGGGGAGGTCATTCAGTACTTC - TRBJ2-4 - TRBV13
CAWSVQGIEAFF TGTGCCTGGAGTGTACAGGGGATTGAAGCTTTCTTT TRBD1 TRBJ1-1 many TRBV30
CASSIQGPDTQYF TGTGCCAGCAGCATCCAGGGCCCAGATACGCAGTATTTT - TRBJ2-3 few TRBV5-6
CASRSGTGGFNEQYF TGTGCCAGCAGGTCCGGGACAGGAGGGTTCAACGAGCAGTACTTC TRBD1 TRBJ2-7 - TRBV6-1
CASSELETTEAFF TGTGCCAGTAGTGAATTGGAGACCACTGAAGCTTTCTTT - TRBJ1-1 - TRBV19
CSARDSGNLANVLTF TGCAGTGCTAGAGATAGCGGCAATCTGGCCAACGTCCTGACTTTC - TRBJ2-6 many TRBV20-1
CASSPQGTSGIQTQYF TGCGCCAGCAGCCCACAGGGGACTAGCGGGATACAGACCCAGTACTTC TRBD2 TRBJ2-5 few TRBV4-1
CASSFADLSYEQYF TGTGCCAGCAGCTTTGCGGATCTCTCCTACGAGCAGTACTTC - TRBJ2-7 - TRBV7-9
CASSQRTGSQPQHF TGTGCCAGCAGCCAAAGGACAGGGAGTCAGCCCCAGCATTTT TRBD1 TRBJ1-5 many TRBV6-1
CASSYDRTGGYEQYF TGTGCCAGCAGTTACGACAGGACAGGGGGTTACGAGCAGTACTTC TRBD1 TRBJ2-7 many TRBV6-2/TRBV6-3
CASTAGTGGVGPQHF TGTGCCAGCACTGCCGGGACAGGGGGAGTAGGGCCCCAGCATTTT TRBD1 TRBJ1-5 many TRBV6-1
CAISRGGLGSTDTQYF TGTGCCATCAGTCGAGGAGGGTTGGGCAGCACAGATACGCAGTATTTT - TRBJ2-3 - TRBV10-3
CASSFPRLAGRYEQYF TGTGCCAGCAGTTTCCCCAGACTAGCGGGACGCTACGAGCAGTACTTC TRBD2 TRBJ2-7 many TRBV28
CASSLTPYNNEQFF TGTGCCAGCAGCTTGACTCCTTATAACAATGAGCAGTTCTTC - TRBJ2-1 - TRBV7-3
CATWDSYGYTF TGTGCCACCTGGGACAGCTATGGCTACACCTTC TRBD1 TRBJ1-2 - TRBV10-3
CASSLHINEQFF TGTGCCAGCAGTTTACATATCAATGAGCAGTTCTTC - TRBJ2-1 - TRBV28
CASSKGQLNYGYTF TGTGCCAGCAGCAAGGGACAGCTTAACTATGGCTACACCTTC TRBD1 TRBJ1-2 many TRBV5-6
CASSLLAGVSDTQYF TGTGCCAGCAGTTTGCTAGCGGGAGTTTCAGATACGCAGTATTTT TRBD2 TRBJ2-3 many TRBV28
CSARDRRGGAYEQYF TGCAGTGCTAGAGATAGAAGGGGGGGAGCCTACGAGCAGTACTTC - TRBJ2-7 few TRBV20-1
CASIGFNGYTF TGTGCCAGCATAGGCTTTAATGGCTACACCTTC - TRBJ1-2 many TRBV5-5
CASIKTGYQETQYF TGTGCCAGCATCAAGACAGGGTACCAAGAGACCCAGTACTTC TRBD1 TRBJ2-5 many TRBV6-1
CASSRLFHPNNNEQFF TGTGCCAGCAGCCGCCTATTTCACCCGAATAACAATGAGCAGTTCTTC - TRBJ2-1 - TRBV14
CASWGPAGGPSGGANVLTF TGTGCCAGCTGGGGACCAGCGGGAGGGCCCTCGGGTGGGGCCAACGTCCTGACTTTC TRBD2 TRBJ2-6 - TRBV7-2
CASSPAGKEQYF TGTGCCAGCTCACCGGCGGGGAAAGAGCAGTACTTC - TRBJ2-7 many TRBV18
CASSLAGAATDTQYF TGCGCCAGCAGCTTAGCGGGGGCAGCCACAGATACGCAGTATTTT TRBD2 TRBJ2-3 - TRBV5-1
CASSLEGAATEAFF TGCGCCAGCAGCTTGGAGGGGGCAGCCACTGAAGCTTTCTTT TRBD1 TRBJ1-1 many TRBV5-1
CASSPIAGVRTGELFF TGTGCCAGCAGCCCGATAGCGGGAGTGAGGACCGGGGAGCTGTTTTTT TRBD2 TRBJ2-2 - TRBV7-9
CASSVGTNNEQFF TGTGCCAGCAGCGTTGGTACGAACAATGAGCAGTTCTTC - TRBJ2-1 few TRBV9
CASSYLQGLEQYF TGTGCCAGCAGCTACCTCCAGGGTCTCGAGCAGTACTTC - TRBJ2-7 many TRBV11-2
CASSPRTAYGYTF TGTGCCAGCAGCCCTCGGACGGCTTATGGCTACACCTTC - TRBJ1-2 - TRBV5-8
CASSPTLYNEQYF TGTGCCAGCAGTCCGACCCTTTACAATGAGCAGTACTTC - TRBJ2-7 - TRBV14
CASRGTSGLPDTQYF TGTGCCAGCAGGGGGACTAGCGGGCTACCAGATACGCAGTATTTT TRBD2 TRBJ2-3 many TRBV2
CASSPTGTGVSNEKLFF TGTGCCAGCAGCCCAACGGGGACAGGGGTCTCAAATGAAAAACTGTTTTTT TRBD1 TRBJ1-4 - TRBV9
CASSQTSGSVGEQFF TGTGCCAGCAGTCAGACTAGCGGGAGCGTGGGAGAGCAGTTCTTC TRBD2 TRBJ2-1 many TRBV2
CASSLPFAGNEKLFF TGTGCCAGCAGCCTACCCTTTGCAGGGAACGAAAAACTGTTTTTT - TRBJ1-4 - TRBV7-9
CAWSAGYTDTQYF TGTGCCTGGAGTGCGGGTTACACAGATACGCAGTATTTT - TRBJ2-3 many TRBV30
CASSTGQDQETQYF TGCGCCAGCAGCACCGGACAGGACCAAGAGACCCAGTACTTC TRBD1 TRBJ2-5 few TRBV5-1
CASRSGTAYNEQFF TGTGCCAGCAGGAGCGGGACAGCCTACAATGAGCAGTTCTTC - TRBJ2-1 many TRBV12-3/TRBV12-4
CASSRDRSNYGYTF TGTGCCAGCTCAAGGGACAGGTCCAACTATGGCTACACCTTC TRBD1 TRBJ1-2 many TRBV18
CASSLTGRRGGYTF TGTGCCAGCAGCTTAACAGGTCGGCGGGGTGGCTACACCTTC - TRBJ1-2 few TRBV11-2
CASRTGYSNQPQHF TGTGCCAGCAGGACAGGGTATAGCAATCAGCCCCAGCATTTT TRBD1 TRBJ1-5 many TRBV28
CSGGDRPYGYTF TGCAGCGGGGGGGACCGCCCGTATGGCTACACCTTC - TRBJ1-2 - TRBV29-1